This TCR beta chain was observed in a study of T cell responses to AZD1222 COVID-19 vaccine. On the study more broadly: Pooling of second doses given at about 4 or about 12 weeks was done.

With regard to this clone: Its antigen remains unidentified.

Study conclusions and caveats: Donors, mostly white British, included more females; clonal diversity was possibly underestimated.

Libraries were prepared by immunoSEQ multiplex PCR; TCRdb keeps only in-frame clonotypes and omits some of them. Among under 200,000 clones listed, 91% were seen once. V was trimmed by 4 bases and J by 5 bases, leaving 17 bases between them. Germline CDR1 is ENHRY and CDR2 is SYGVKD. This CDR3 region has 15 residues. This receptor was obtained from an adult in good health. Sequenced material: peripheral blood, taken on day 0 of AZD1222 vaccination. The chain couples TRBV10-3 to TRBJ1-1; possible D gene TRBD1, 6 bases. CDR3 DNA sequence: TGTGCCATCAGTGCCCTCGGGGCAGGGGTAACTGAAGCTTTCTTT. It codes for CAISALGAGVTEAFF.